The source of this TCR beta chain is a study of CD8 T cells in ankylosing spondylitis. General study results and limits: Disease-linked clones displayed a CD8+ phenotype and appeared relatively rarely in peripheral blood. Reportedly, matched ankylosing spondylitis synovial fluid was significantly enriched for disease-linked clones. For ankylosing spondylitis blood, a TCR beta motif of 7 to 9 highly homologous variants appeared characteristic.

CDR1 and CDR2 from the germline V gene are KGHDR and SFDVKD. V gave up 4 bases and J gave up 0 bases, with 6 bases separating them. The CDR3 is made up of 14 amino acids. This clonotype occurred many times. Its specificity is not known. For TCR beta, libraries came from quantitative 5'-RACE with molecular barcodes. One entry per CDR3 protein, called by TCRdb with MiXCR from the 5' RACE reads. Among around 100,000 distinct CDR3 sequences listed, roughly 9% were seen once. Sequencing was performed on blood, either unsorted or a sorted T cell fraction (not recorded which). This chain uses TRBV24-1 with TRBJ2-1; TRBD2 might be the D (5 bases). This clonotype was obtained from a male donor with ankylosing spondylitis. CDR3 DNA: TGTGCCACCAGTGAGGGGAGCTCCTACAATGAGCAGTTCTTC. This sequence encodes CATSEGSSYNEQFF.